This T cell receptor beta chain was found in a study of early T cells in non-severe SARS-CoV-2 infection. This clonotype has just a few counts. Antigen specificity is unknown. The TCR library protocol attached unique molecular identifiers to the individual cDNA molecules. TCRdb reanalysed the 5' RACE reads using MiXCR and keeps one entry per CDR3 protein. The table has tens of thousands of distinct CDR3 sequences, roughly 15% seen once. Trimming left V 0 bases short and J 2 bases short, with 9 bases between. The CDR3 spans 14 residues. Germline CDR1 and CDR2: DFQATT and SNEGSKA (reference sequence). General study findings and limits: Matches to VDJdb favored anti-spike CD8 responses and missed private and CD4 specificities.

The sequenced sample consisted of whole blood. The receptor's source is an adult who was a healthcare worker with PCR-confirmed SARS-CoV-2 infection or an uninfected control (not recorded which). The chain is built from TRBV20-1 and TRBJ2-3, with a possible D match to TRBD2 (5 bases). The CDR3 is CSARDSALTDTQYF. The CDR3 nucleotides read TGCAGTGCTAGAGATAGCGCCCTCACAGATACGCAGTATTTT.